This T cell receptor (beta chain) was documented in a study of T cells after yellow fever vaccination. About the study: The SMART-Seq v4 Ultra Low Input method served to prepare the low-cell-number fractions.

Study-level findings and limits: Within FACS-sorted repertoires, abundant clonotypes contaminating from the bulk population could be present. Post-booster repertoires again held most primary-vaccination clones (about 96% CD4, 88% CD8).

For TCR, cDNA came from 5'RACE template switching, which added a universal primer site and UMIs. A single record per CDR3 protein comes from TCRdb applying MiXCR to the 5' RACE reads. The sample has 350,000 to 450,000 distinct CDR3 sequences; about 17% are singletons. The CDR3 runs 14 residues. V was pared by 1 base and J by 5 bases, with 1 base of the junction left unmatched. The germline gives CDR1 DFQATT, CDR2 SNEGSKA (reference sequence). As concerns this clonotype: Its matching antigen is unknown.

Sequenced material: PBMCs, taken before the yellow fever booster vaccination. The TCR sequence derives from a man younger than 35 who received the YFV17D yellow fever vaccine. V is TRBV20-1 and J is TRBJ2-1, with 11 bases fitting TRBD2. In nucleotides, the CDR3 is TGCAGTGCTAGAGCGACTAGCGGGGACAATGAGCAGTTCTTC. Its translation: CSARATSGDNEQFF.